These 18 T cell receptor beta chains share one sample of origin, sequenced in a study of shared clonotypes between healthy human individuals. This table comes from immunoSEQ multiplex PCR, and its TCRdb copy is limited to in-frame clones, with some not included. The sample yields roughly 1.4 million clones, 98% seen once. Sequences were obtained from naive CD4+ T cells sorted from blood. Subset denoted: CD45RA+ positively selected. The receptors stem from a man between 25 and 39 years old in good health.

The V and J genes are TRBV11-2 and TRBJ2-3; TRBD2 agrees at 12 bases. Unmatched junction bases numbered 2, after V lost 1 base and J lost 6 bases. Looked up from germline, CDR1 is SGHAT and CDR2 is FQNNGV. CDR3 length: 15 residues. The CDR3 coding sequence is TGTGCCAGCAGCTTAGGACTAGCGGGAGCGGATACGCAGTATTTT. The encoded protein is CASSLGLAGADTQYF.

The rearrangement joins TRBV6-1 to TRBJ2-1; D gene uncertain. CDR3 length: 13 amino acids. Germline V lookup: CDR1 MNHNS, CDR2 SASEGT. Trimming cost V 6 bases and J 4 bases, with 10 bases left between them. CDR3 amino acids: CASRGNVYNEQFF. In DNA, the CDR3 is TGTGCCAGCAGGGGGAATGTATACAATGAGCAGTTCTTC.

In regard to this clone: The sample carries other DNA sequences with the same CDR3. The chain couples TRBV5-1 to TRBJ2-5, with a possible D match to TRBD1 (6 bases). The germline V gene has CDR1 SGHRS and CDR2 YFSETQ. This CDR3 has 14 residues. Trimming took off 3 bases at V and 1 base at J, with 10 bases between the two ends. The CDR3 reads CASSSGQPQETQYF. CDR3 in DNA: TGCGCCAGCAGCTCAGGACAGCCCCAAGAGACCCAGTACTTC. Together with reference TRBV5-1 and TRBJ2-5, the CDR3 gives the full variable domain: KAGVTQTPRYLIKTRGQQVTLSCSPISGHRSVSWYQQTPGQGLQFLFEYFSETQRNKGNFPGRFSGRQFSNSRSEMNVSTLELGDSALYLCASSSGQPQETQYFGPGTRLLVL.

This chain uses TRBV10-3 with TRBJ1-4; no clear D gene. The V gene's germline CDR1 is ENHRY and CDR2 SYGVKD. The CDR3 is 16 amino acids. Trimming removed 0 bases at V and 3 bases at J, with 11 bases between. CDR3: CAISESLGVSNEKLFF. The CDR3 DNA sequence: TGTGCCATCAGTGAGTCGCTGGGAGTCTCTAATGAAAAACTGTTTTTT.

The chain has TRBV5-4 and TRBJ2-1; 7 bases are shared with TRBD2. From germline, CDR1 is SGHNT and CDR2 YYREEE (reference sequence). V lost 3 bases and J lost 6; bases outside the gene matches: 6. This CDR3 is built from 14 residues. CDR3 region: CASSYQRGPNEQFF. In DNA, the CDR3 is TGTGCCAGCAGCTACCAGCGGGGTCCCAATGAGCAGTTCTTC.

The gene calls are TRBV5-6 and TRBJ1-1; D gene unclear. The length of the CDR3 is 14 residues. CDR1 and CDR2 from the germline V gene are SGHDT and YYEEEE. V was pared by 0 bases and J by 1 base, with 7 bases between. This chain's CDR3 is CASSLVPKNTEAFF. Written as DNA, the CDR3 is TGTGCCAGCAGCTTGGTACCCAAGAACACTGAAGCTTTCTTT.

The chain combines TRBV5-5 with TRBJ2-2; 8 bases fit TRBD1. The CDR3 sequence is 15 residues long. V lost 2 bases, J lost 8 bases, and 8 bases stayed unmatched. Germline CDR1 is SGHKS and CDR2 is YYEKEE (reference sequence). CDR3: CASSFRTGKAGELFF. The CDR3 DNA follows: TGTGCCAGCAGCTTCCGGACAGGGAAGGCGGGGGAGCTGTTTTTT.

This chain uses TRBV19 with TRBJ2-2; TRBD1 matches at 11 bases. Germline CDR1 and CDR2: LNHDA and SQIVND (reference sequence). V gave up 5 bases and J gave up 3 bases; unmatched junction bases: 2. The CDR3 contains 15 residues. The CDR3: CASSLGQGDTGELFF. The DNA of the CDR3 is TGTGCCAGTAGTCTGGGACAGGGGGACACCGGGGAGCTGTTTTTT.

V and J are TRBV18 and TRBJ1-5, with 9 bases aligning to TRBD1. The CDR3 runs to 16 residues. V trimming: 2 bases; J trimming: 3 bases; junction bases outside the gene matches: 5. Germline-derived CDR1 and CDR2 are KGHSH and LQKENI. The CDR3 here is CASSPFGTGHNQPQHF. The CDR3 coding sequence is TGTGCCAGCTCACCATTTGGGACAGGGCACAATCAGCCCCAGCATTTT.

This chain connects TRBV2 to TRBJ1-2; TRBD1 might be the D (5 bases). CDR1 and CDR2 from the germline V gene are SNHLY and FYNNEI. V dropped 5 bases and J dropped 8 bases, with 12 bases sitting between them. The CDR3 runs to 12 residues. CDR3: CASSPAGMGYTF. The CDR3 region has the DNA TGTGCCAGCAGTCCCGCAGGGATGGGCTACACCTTC. The variable domain in full, completed from reference TRBV2 and TRBJ1-2, reads EPEVTQTPSHQVTQMGQEVILRCVPISNHLYFYWYRQILGQKVEFLVSFYNNEISEKSEIFDDQFSVERPDGSNFTLKIRSTKLEDSAMYFCASSPAGMGYTFGSGTRLTVV.

Points on this clone: The sample has other DNA sequences that encode this CDR3 too. V and J are TRBV5-1 and TRBJ2-2; D is unresolved. The CDR3 consists of 14 residues. V was cut by 1 base and J by 2 bases, with 6 bases left in between. Germline values: CDR1 SGHRS, CDR2 YFSETQ. The CDR3 sequence is CASSLLGNTGELFF. The DNA of the CDR3 is TGCGCCAGCAGCTTGCTTGGTAACACCGGGGAGCTGTTTTTT.

The chain is built from TRBV6-5 and TRBJ2-7; D gene unclear. V was clipped by 0 bases and J by 4 bases, with 7 bases between them. The length of the CDR3 is 13 residues. CDR1 is MNHEY, CDR2 SVGAGI, per germline. Here the CDR3 DNA reads TGTGCCAGCAGTTACTCGTTTGAATACGAGCAGTACTTC. Translating it yields CASSYSFEYEQYF.

The gene calls are TRBV28 and TRBJ2-1; D is ambiguous. The germline V gene encodes CDR1 MDHEN and CDR2 SYDVKM. Trimming left V 7 bases short and J 7 bases short, with 17 bases between. The CDR3 extends over 14 amino acids. DNA of the CDR3: TGTGCCAGCAACCGGGTCCTCATCGGGAATGAGCAGTTCTTC. It yields the protein CASNRVLIGNEQFF.

V usage is TRBV29-1 and J usage is TRBJ2-3, with D possibly TRBD1 on 5 matching bases. This CDR3 comprises 12 residues. Germline CDR1 SQVTM, CDR2 ANQGSEA. V gave up 8 bases and J gave up 6 bases, with 15 bases separating them. The CDR3 region has the DNA TGCAGCTCAGGGCCATCGGGCGATACGCAGTATTTT. This translates into CSSGPSGDTQYF.

The chain links TRBV6-1 to TRBJ2-7, with 7 positions matching TRBD2. Trimming removed 6 bases from V and 2 bases from J; junction bases left unmatched: 4. The CDR3 consists of 13 residues. The germline V gene has CDR1 MNHNS and CDR2 SASEGT. CDR3 protein: CASRLALPYEQYF. CDR3 sequence (DNA): TGTGCCAGCAGACTAGCGTTACCCTACGAGCAGTACTTC.

This chain connects TRBV7-8 to TRBJ1-5; D might be TRBD1 (6 bases). The CDR3 has 14 amino acids. Germline CDR1 reads SGHVS; CDR2 reads FQNEAQ. The V end was cut by 5 bases, the J end by 4 bases, with 12 bases between. Here the CDR3 reads CASSVQGLNQPQHF. The CDR3 coding sequence is TGTGCCAGCAGCGTACAGGGCCTTAATCAGCCCCAGCATTTT.

Concerning this clone: Other DNA sequences in the same sample also yield this CDR3. The CDR3 nucleotides read TGTGCCAGCTCACCAAGACTCAACACAGATACGCAGTATTTT. Its translation is CASSPRLNTDTQYF. V and J are TRBV18 and TRBJ2-3; D is unresolved. Trimming left V 2 bases short and J 2 bases short, with 8 bases between. Germline lookup yields CDR1 KGHSH and CDR2 LQKENI. The CDR3 is 14 residues long.

The chain has TRBV28 and TRBJ1-2; TRBD1 is a possible D gene (5 bases). Trimming shortened V by 6 bases and J by 0 bases, and 8 bases separated the two germline ends. CDR1 is MDHEN and CDR2 is SYDVKM in the germline V gene. This CDR3 is 13 amino acids long. The CDR3 region is CASRTEPNYGYTF. As DNA, the CDR3 is TGTGCCAGCAGGACAGAGCCTAACTATGGCTACACCTTC.